What follows are 21 T cell receptor beta chains derived from one specimen sequenced in a study of T cell responses to AZD1222 COVID-19 vaccine. Data came from immunoSEQ multiplex PCR; TCRdb stores just in-frame clones and leaves some out. The table has more than 80,000 clones, over 75% seen once. The specimen was peripheral blood, collected 28 days after the second AZD1222 dose. The receptors shown here come from an adult who received the AZD1222 COVID-19 vaccine.

As DNA, the CDR3 is TGTGCCAGCTCACCGGGGAACACTGAAGCTTTCTTT. Its protein product is CASSPGNTEAFF. This chain joins TRBV18 and TRBJ1-1; D remains unclear. CDR3 length: 12 amino acids. V lost 3 bases, J lost 1 base, and 3 bases lay in between. From germline, CDR1 is KGHSH and CDR2 LQKENI.

The V gene is TRBV7-2, the J gene TRBJ1-3; unclear D gene. This CDR3 region has 15 residues. Trimming removed 5 bases from V and 0 bases from J, with 11 bases in between. Per germline, CDR1 SGHTA and CDR2 FQGNSA. For the CDR3, the DNA is TGTGCCAGCAGCCGTACATTACCCTCTGGAAACACCATATATTTT. Translation: CASSRTLPSGNTIYF.

CDR3 in amino acids: CASSFSGSYTDTQYF. CDR3 DNA: TGTGCCAGCAGCTTCAGCGGGAGTTACACAGATACGCAGTATTTT. This chain links TRBV11-3 with TRBJ2-3; 8 bases line up with TRBD2. The CDR3 runs to 15 residues. Germline CDR1 reads SGHNT; CDR2 reads YENEEA. V dropped 3 bases and J dropped 2; count of bases not matched to a gene: 4.

The chain joins TRBV6-2 or TRBV6-3 to TRBJ1-5, with TRBD1 identical over 7 bases. The CDR3 covers 17 residues. CDR1 and CDR2 (germline): MNHEY, SVGEGT. Unmatched junction bases numbered 10, after V lost 5 bases and J lost 0 bases. The CDR3: CASSGATGFYSNQPQHF. The CDR3 region has the DNA TGTGCCAGCAGTGGGGCGACAGGGTTTTATAGCAATCAGCCCCAGCATTTT.

The rearrangement joins TRBV30 to TRBJ2-3; D might be TRBD1 (5 bases). There are 14 residues in the CDR3. Germline V gene data show CDR1 as GTSNPN and CDR2 as SVGIG (reference sequence). V was pared by 1 base and J by 5 bases, with 13 bases between. The CDR3 is CAWSALDRGDTQYF. CDR3 sequence (DNA): TGTGCCTGGAGTGCCTTAGATAGGGGAGATACGCAGTATTTT.

The rearrangement links TRBV19 to TRBJ2-3; D possibly uses TRBD1 or TRBD2 (6 bases each). This CDR3 has 14 residues. CDR1 LNHDA and CDR2 SQIVND come from the germline V gene (reference sequence). V lost 4 bases and J 5 bases, leaving 13 bases between the germline ends. For the CDR3, the DNA is TGTGCCAGTAGTAGTTATGGGGGGCAAGATACGCAGTATTTT. It is translated as CASSSYGGQDTQYF.

The CDR3 reads CATSKDLVRSKNIQYF. Here the CDR3 DNA reads TGTGCCACCAGCAAGGACCTAGTTCGGTCCAAAAACATTCAGTACTTC. The J gene is TRBJ2-4, the V gene TRBV15; D not resolved. The CDR3 has 16 residues. Per germline, CDR1 LNHNV and CDR2 YYDKDF (reference sequence). The V and J ends lost 4 bases and 2 bases respectively, with 15 bases between them.

The chain couples TRBV11-2 to TRBJ1-2; unclear D gene. V lost 5 bases to trimming and J lost 4 bases, with 20 bases between them. Germline assignment: CDR1 SGHAT and CDR2 FQNNGV. The CDR3 length is 16 residues. CDR3 loop: CASSPRGQYITYGYTF. CDR3 in DNA: TGTGCCAGCAGCCCCCGCGGTCAGTACATTACCTATGGCTACACCTTC.

This clone occurred a few times. This chain links TRBV19 with TRBJ2-1; 11 bases agree with TRBD1. CDR1 is LNHDA and CDR2 is SQIVND in the germline V gene (reference sequence). CDR3 length: 13 amino acids. The V segment lost 6 bases and the J segment 6 bases; nucleotides outside the gene matches: 1. Here the CDR3 DNA reads TGTGCCAGTAGGGGACAGGGGGTCAATGAGCAGTTCTTC. Amino acids: CASRGQGVNEQFF.

The chain carries TRBV7-2 and TRBJ2-7; possibly TRBD2 for D (5 bases). Trimming pared 4 bases from V and 2 bases from J, leaving 21 bases between. Germline-derived CDR1 and CDR2 are SGHTA and FQGNSA. The length of the CDR3 is 17 residues. DNA for the CDR3: TGTGCCAGCAGCTCGATGGAGGCGTACTGGGAGACCTACGAGCAGTACTTC. It yields the protein CASSSMEAYWETYEQYF.

The V gene is TRBV6-5, the J gene TRBJ2-5, with 9 positions matching TRBD1. The CDR3 has 14 amino acids. V shed 6 bases and J 2 bases; nucleotides not matched to a gene: 4. In germline, CDR1 is MNHEY, CDR2 SVGAGI. This CDR3 is CASSRGTGQETQYF. The CDR3 DNA follows: TGTGCCAGCAGCCGCGGGACAGGGCAAGAGACCCAGTACTTC.

This chain connects TRBV27 to TRBJ1-1; 8 bases line up with TRBD1. CDR1 MNHEY and CDR2 SMNVEV come from the germline V gene (reference sequence). V trimming: 8 bases; J trimming: 0 bases; junction bases outside the gene matches: 2. The CDR3 contains 13 residues. The CDR3 loop is CASGGQVNTEAFF. The CDR3 DNA reads as TGTGCCAGCGGGGGACAGGTGAACACTGAAGCTTTCTTT.

The table lists this clone with a count of one. The same CDR3 can be traced to other DNA sequences in this sample. The CDR3 spells CASSLTGNYGYTF. In nucleotides, the CDR3 is TGTGCCAGCAGTTTAACGGGAAACTATGGCTACACCTTC. The V call is TRBV12-3 or TRBV12-4, the J call TRBJ1-2; the D is unclear. The V gene lost 2 bases and the J gene lost 2 bases, with 6 bases spanning the gap. This CDR3 has 13 residues.

The CDR3 DNA reads TGCGCCAGCAGCCCAGGACAGGGTAGGGGAGCTTTCTTT. It codes for CASSPGQGRGAFF. This chain links TRBV5-1 with TRBJ1-1, with 8 bases matching TRBD1. After removal of 4 bases from V and 10 bases from J, the junction contained 9 bases not matched to a gene. CDR3 length equals 13 residues. The V gene's germline CDR1 is SGHRS and CDR2 YFSETQ.

The rearrangement uses TRBV6-5 and TRBJ1-5; TRBD1 matches at 7 bases. Germline values: CDR1 MNHEY, CDR2 SVGAGI. The CDR3 consists of 14 residues. The trim removed 6 bases at V and 3 bases at J, leaving 5 bases unmatched. The CDR3 nucleotides read TGTGCCAGCAGCCCGGGACAGCCCAATCAGCCCCAGCATTTT. Its protein is CASSPGQPNQPQHF.

V gene TRBV5-5 combines with J gene TRBJ2-1, with 8 bases lining up with TRBD2. This CDR3 spans 15 amino acids. Germline loops: CDR1 SGHKS, CDR2 YYEKEE (reference sequence). V was pared by 5 bases and J by 8 bases, with 12 bases of the junction left unmatched. CDR3 sequence reads: CASRYRRGAVDEQFF. The CDR3 coding sequence is TGTGCCAGCAGGTATAGGCGGGGGGCGGTAGATGAGCAGTTCTTC.

The CDR3, as DNA: TGTGCCAGCAGCACCGGACAGTCCTCGTTCTATGGCTACACCTTC. Amino acids: CASSTGQSSFYGYTF. The V and J genes are TRBV5-6 and TRBJ1-2, with D possibly TRBD1 on 6 matching bases. Germline V gene sequence: CDR1 SGHDT, CDR2 YYEEEE. The CDR3 is made up of 15 amino acids. The germline V and J ends were trimmed by 4 bases and 4 bases, with 17 bases remaining between them.

The chain links TRBV25-1 to TRBJ1-1; perhaps TRBD1 as D (6 bases). CDR3 length: 16 amino acids. V gave up 2 bases and J gave up 4 bases, with 17 bases separating them. CDR1 is MGHDK, CDR2 SYGVNS, per germline. The CDR3: CASSEIGAGALTEAFF. Here the CDR3 DNA reads TGTGCCAGCAGTGAAATAGGTGCAGGGGCCCTCACTGAAGCTTTCTTT. Variable domain in full (rest from reference TRBV25-1 and TRBJ1-1): EADIYQTPRYLVIGTGKKITLECSQTMGHDKMYWYQQDPGMELHLIHYSYGVNSTEKGDLSSESTVSRIRTEHFPLTLESARPSHTSQYLCASSEIGAGALTEAFFGQGTRLTVV.

V usage is TRBV11-3 and J usage is TRBJ2-1; 7 positions match TRBD1. CDR1 is SGHNT, CDR2 YENEEA, per germline. The CDR3 loop spans 11 amino acids. Trimming cost V 7 bases and J 9 bases; bases outside gene matches: 3. The CDR3: CASKGAGEQFF. The DNA for the CDR3 is TGTGCCAGCAAGGGGGCCGGTGAGCAGTTCTTC.

The chain uses TRBV14 and TRBJ1-6; D unresolved. The germline V gene encodes CDR1 SGHDN and CDR2 FVKESK. The CDR3 has 14 residues. The V and J ends lost 4 bases and 6 bases respectively, with 10 bases between them. CDR3 sequence: CASSLTAFNSPLHF. The CDR3 coding sequence is TGTGCCAGCAGCCTTACAGCCTTTAATTCACCCCTCCACTTT.

The rearrangement uses TRBV29-1 and TRBJ2-3, with 9 bases aligning to TRBD2. Per the germline V gene, CDR1 is SQVTM and CDR2 is ANQGSEA. The CDR3 has 19 residues. The trim removed 2 bases at V and 3 bases at J, leaving 18 bases unmatched. The CDR3 sequence: CSVEQMREGLVIGTDTQYF. The CDR3 region has the DNA TGCAGCGTTGAACAGATGCGGGAGGGCCTGGTTATTGGGACAGATACGCAGTATTTT.